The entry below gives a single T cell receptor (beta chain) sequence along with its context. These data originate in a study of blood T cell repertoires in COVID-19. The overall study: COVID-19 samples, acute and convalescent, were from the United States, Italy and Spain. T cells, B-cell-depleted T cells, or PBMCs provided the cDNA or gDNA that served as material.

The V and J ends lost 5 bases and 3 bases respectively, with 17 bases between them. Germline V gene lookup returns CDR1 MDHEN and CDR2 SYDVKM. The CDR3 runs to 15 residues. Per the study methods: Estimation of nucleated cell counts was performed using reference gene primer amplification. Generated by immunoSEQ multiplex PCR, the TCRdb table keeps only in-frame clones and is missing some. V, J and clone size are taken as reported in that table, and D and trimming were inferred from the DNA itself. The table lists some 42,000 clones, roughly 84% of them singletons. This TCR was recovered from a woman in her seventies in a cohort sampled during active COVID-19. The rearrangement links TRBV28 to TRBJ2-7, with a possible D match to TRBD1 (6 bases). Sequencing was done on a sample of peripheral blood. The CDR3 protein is CASSTSGTYLYEQYF. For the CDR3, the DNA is TGTGCCAGCAGTACTTCCGGGACATACCTCTACGAGCAGTACTTC.